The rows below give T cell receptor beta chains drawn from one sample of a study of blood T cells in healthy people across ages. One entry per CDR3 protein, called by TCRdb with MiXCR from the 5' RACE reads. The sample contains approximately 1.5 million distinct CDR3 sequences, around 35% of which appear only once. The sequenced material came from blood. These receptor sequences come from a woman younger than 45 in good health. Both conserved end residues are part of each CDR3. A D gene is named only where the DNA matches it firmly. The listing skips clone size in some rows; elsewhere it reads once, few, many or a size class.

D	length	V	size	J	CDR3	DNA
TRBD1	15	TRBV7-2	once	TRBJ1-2	CASSQGTGGIGGYTF	TGTGCCAGCAGCCAGGGGACAGGAGGAATAGGCGGCTACACCTTC
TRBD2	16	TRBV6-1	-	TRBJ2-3	CASSELAGGVVDTQYF	TGTGCCAGCAGTGAACTAGCGGGGGGCGTTGTGGATACGCAGTATTTT
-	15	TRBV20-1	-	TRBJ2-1	CSDSSPRGRGNEQFF	TGCAGTGATAGCTCCCCGCGGGGGCGGGGCAATGAGCAGTTCTTC
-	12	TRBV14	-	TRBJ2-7	CASSNLPYEQYF	TGTGCCAGCAGCAACTTACCCTACGAGCAGTACTTC
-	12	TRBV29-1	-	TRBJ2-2	CSVERGTGELFF	TGCAGCGTTGAACGGGGCACCGGGGAGCTGTTTTTT
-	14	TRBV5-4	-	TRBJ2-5	CASSPWGVEETQYF	TGTGCCAGCAGTCCTTGGGGGGTAGAAGAGACCCAGTACTTC
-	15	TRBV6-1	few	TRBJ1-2	CASSESGQMSYGYTF	TGTGCCAGCAGTGAATCGGGTCAGATGTCCTATGGCTACACCTTC
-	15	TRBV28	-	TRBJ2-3	CASNGIPASTDTQYF	TGTGCCAGCAACGGGATCCCGGCTAGCACAGATACGCAGTATTTT
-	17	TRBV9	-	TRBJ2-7	CASSVEDPTGNSYEQYF	TGTGCCAGCAGCGTAGAGGACCCGACAGGAAACTCCTACGAGCAGTACTTC
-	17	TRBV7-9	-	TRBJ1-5	CASSSSRRSRKDQPQHF	TGTGCCAGCAGCTCATCACGACGGAGCCGTAAGGATCAGCCCCAGCATTTT
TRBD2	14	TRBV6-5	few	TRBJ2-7	CASSYELAGDEQYF	TGTGCCAGCAGTTACGAACTAGCGGGGGATGAGCAGTACTTC
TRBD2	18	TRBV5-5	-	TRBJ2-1	CASRPGLAGSSSYNEQFF	TGTGCCAGCAGGCCGGGACTAGCGGGCTCCAGCTCCTACAATGAGCAGTTCTTC
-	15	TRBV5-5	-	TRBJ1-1	CASSQEGGVNTEAFF	TGTGCCAGCAGCCAGGAGGGGGGCGTGAACACTGAAGCTTTCTTT
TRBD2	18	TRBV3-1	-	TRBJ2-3	CASSQDRGLAGQTDTQYF	TGTGCCAGCAGCCAAGATAGGGGACTAGCGGGACAGACAGATACGCAGTATTTT
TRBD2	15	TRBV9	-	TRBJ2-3	CASSEWRGEADTQYF	TGTGCCAGCAGCGAGTGGCGGGGGGAGGCAGATACGCAGTATTTT
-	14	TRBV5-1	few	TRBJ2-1	CASSWDLVYNEQFF	TGCGCCAGCAGCTGGGACCTCGTCTACAATGAGCAGTTCTTC
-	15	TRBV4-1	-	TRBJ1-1	CASSQGRHRNTEAFF	TGCGCCAGCAGCCAAGGTCGTCACAGGAACACTGAAGCTTTCTTT
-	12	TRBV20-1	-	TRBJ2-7	CSAAGGSYEQYF	TGCAGTGCCGCCGGAGGCAGTTACGAGCAGTACTTC
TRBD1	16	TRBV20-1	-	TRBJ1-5	CSAPLRGQGGNQPQHF	TGCAGTGCTCCCCTCCGGGGACAGGGAGGCAATCAGCCCCAGCATTTT
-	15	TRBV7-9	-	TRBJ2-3	CASSFWPASTDTQYF	TGTGCCAGCAGCTTTTGGCCGGCTAGCACAGATACGCAGTATTTT